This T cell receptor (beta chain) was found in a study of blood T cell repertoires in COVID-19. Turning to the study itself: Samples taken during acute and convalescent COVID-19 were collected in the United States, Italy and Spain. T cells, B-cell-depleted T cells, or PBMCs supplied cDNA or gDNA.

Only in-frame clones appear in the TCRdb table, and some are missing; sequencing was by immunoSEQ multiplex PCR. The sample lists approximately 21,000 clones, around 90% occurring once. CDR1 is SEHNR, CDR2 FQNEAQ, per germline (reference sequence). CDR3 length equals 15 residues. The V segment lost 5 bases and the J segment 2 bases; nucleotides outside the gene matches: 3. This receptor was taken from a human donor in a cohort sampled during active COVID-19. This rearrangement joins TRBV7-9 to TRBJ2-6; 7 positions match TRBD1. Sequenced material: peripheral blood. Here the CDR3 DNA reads TGTGCCAGCAGCCGTGACAGGGCTGGGGCCAACGTCCTGACTTTC. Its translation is CASSRDRAGANVLTF. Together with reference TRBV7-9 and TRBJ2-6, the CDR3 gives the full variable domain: DTGVSQNPRHKITKRGQNVTFRCDPISEHNRLYWYRQTLGQGPEFLTYFQNEAQLEKSRLLSDRFSAERPKGSFSTLEIQRTEQGDSAMYLCASSRDRAGANVLTFGAGSRLTVL.